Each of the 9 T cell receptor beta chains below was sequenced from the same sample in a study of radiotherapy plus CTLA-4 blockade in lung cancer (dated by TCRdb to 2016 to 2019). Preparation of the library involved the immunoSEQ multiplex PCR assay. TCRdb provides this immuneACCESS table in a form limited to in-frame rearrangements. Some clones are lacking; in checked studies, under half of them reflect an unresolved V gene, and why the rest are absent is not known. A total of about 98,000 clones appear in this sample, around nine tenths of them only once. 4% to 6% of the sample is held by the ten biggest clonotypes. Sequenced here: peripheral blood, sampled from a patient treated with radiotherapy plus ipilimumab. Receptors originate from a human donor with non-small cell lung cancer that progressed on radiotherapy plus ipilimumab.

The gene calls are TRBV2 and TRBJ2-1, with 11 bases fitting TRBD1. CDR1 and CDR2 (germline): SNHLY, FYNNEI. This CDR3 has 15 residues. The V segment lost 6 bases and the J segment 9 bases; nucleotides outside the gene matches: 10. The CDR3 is CASRPADRGPSEQFF. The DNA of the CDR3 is TGTGCCAGCAGGCCGGCGGACAGGGGGCCTAGTGAGCAGTTCTTC. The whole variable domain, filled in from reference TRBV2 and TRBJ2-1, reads EPEVTQTPSHQVTQMGQEVILRCVPISNHLYFYWYRQILGQKVEFLVSFYNNEISEKSEIFDDQFSVERPDGSNFTLKIRSTKLEDSAMYFCASRPADRGPSEQFFGPGTRLTVL.

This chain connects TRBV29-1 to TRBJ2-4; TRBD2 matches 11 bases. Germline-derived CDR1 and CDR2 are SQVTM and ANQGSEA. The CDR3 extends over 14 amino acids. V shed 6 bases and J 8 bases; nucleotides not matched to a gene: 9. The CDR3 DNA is TGCAGCGTGATCAGACTAGCGGGACTTGACATTCAGTACTTC. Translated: CSVIRLAGLDIQYF.

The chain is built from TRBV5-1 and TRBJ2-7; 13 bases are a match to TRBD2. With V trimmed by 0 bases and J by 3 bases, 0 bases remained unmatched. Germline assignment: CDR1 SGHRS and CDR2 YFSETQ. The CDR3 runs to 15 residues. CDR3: CASSLGTSGSYEQYF. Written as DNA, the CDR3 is TGCGCCAGCAGCTTGGGGACTAGCGGGAGCTACGAGCAGTACTTC.

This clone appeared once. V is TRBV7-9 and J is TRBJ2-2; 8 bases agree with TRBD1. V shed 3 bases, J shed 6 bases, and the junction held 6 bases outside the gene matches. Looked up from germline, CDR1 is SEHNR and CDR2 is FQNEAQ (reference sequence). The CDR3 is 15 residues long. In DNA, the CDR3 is TGTGCCAGCAGCTTTGGGGCAGGGGGCCCCGGGGAGCTGTTTTTT. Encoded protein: CASSFGAGGPGELFF.

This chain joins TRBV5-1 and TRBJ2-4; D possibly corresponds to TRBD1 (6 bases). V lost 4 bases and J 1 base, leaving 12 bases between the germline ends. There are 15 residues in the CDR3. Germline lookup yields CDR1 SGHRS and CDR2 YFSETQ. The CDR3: CASSITGRAKNIQYF. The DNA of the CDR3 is TGCGCCAGCAGCATTACAGGGCGGGCCAAAAACATTCAGTACTTC.

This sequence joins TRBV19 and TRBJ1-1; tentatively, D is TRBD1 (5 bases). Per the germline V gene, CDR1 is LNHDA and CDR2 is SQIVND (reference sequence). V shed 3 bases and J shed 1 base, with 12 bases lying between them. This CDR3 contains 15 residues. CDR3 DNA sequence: TGTGCCAGTAGTATTGGGGCACATACGAACACTGAAGCTTTCTTT. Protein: CASSIGAHTNTEAFF. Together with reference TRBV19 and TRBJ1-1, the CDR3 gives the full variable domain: DGGITQSPKYLFRKEGQNVTLSCEQNLNHDAMYWYRQDPGQGLRLIYYSQIVNDFQKGDIAEGYSVSREKKESFPLTVTSAQKNPTAFYLCASSIGAHTNTEAFFGQGTRLTVV.

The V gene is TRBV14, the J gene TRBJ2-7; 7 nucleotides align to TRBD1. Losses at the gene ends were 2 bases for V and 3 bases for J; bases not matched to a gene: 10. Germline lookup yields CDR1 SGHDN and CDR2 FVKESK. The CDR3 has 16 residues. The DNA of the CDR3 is TGTGCCAGCAGCCAAAAGGACAGGTTCGTAGACTACGAGCAGTACTTC. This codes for CASSQKDRFVDYEQYF.

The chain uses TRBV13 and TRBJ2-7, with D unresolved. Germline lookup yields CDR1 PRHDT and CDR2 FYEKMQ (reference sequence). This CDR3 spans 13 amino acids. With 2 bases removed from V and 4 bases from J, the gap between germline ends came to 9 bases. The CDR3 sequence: CASSLHPPYEQYF. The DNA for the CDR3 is TGTGCCAGCAGCTTACACCCCCCGTACGAGCAGTACTTC. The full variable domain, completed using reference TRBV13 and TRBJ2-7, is AAGVIQSPRHLIKEKRETATLKCYPIPRHDTVYWYQQGPGQDPQFLISFYEKMQSDKGSIPDRFSAQQFSDYHSELNMSSLELGDSALYFCASSLHPPYEQYFGPGTRLTVT.

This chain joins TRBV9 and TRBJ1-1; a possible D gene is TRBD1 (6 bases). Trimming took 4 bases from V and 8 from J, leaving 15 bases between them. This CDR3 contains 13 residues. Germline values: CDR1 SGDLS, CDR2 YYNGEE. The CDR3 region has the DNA TGTGCCAGCAGCAACCTGGTGGGGGGCGAAGCTTTCTTT. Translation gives CASSNLVGGEAFF.